The rows below give T cell receptor beta chains drawn from one sample of a study of blood T cell repertoires in COVID-19. Clones were sequenced by immunoSEQ multiplex PCR, and TCRdb holds only the in-frame ones, with some missing. The table records some 160,000 clones, around 92% of them present only once. Sample: peripheral blood. The origin of the receptors is a man aged 55 to 70 with acute or convalescent COVID-19. CDR3s include the opening cysteine and the closing phenylalanine or tryptophan. The D gene is left open where the match is weak. The listing skips clone size in some rows; elsewhere it reads once, few, many or a size class.

D: -; size: -; V: TRBV20-1; J: TRBJ1-1; length: 11; CDR3: CSANSNTEAFF; DNA: TGCAGTGCTAACAGTAACACTGAAGCTTTCTTT
D: TRBD1; size: -; V: TRBV27; J: TRBJ1-2; length: 15; CDR3: CASSLRAGGNYGYTF; DNA: TGTGCCAGCAGTTTAAGGGCAGGGGGTAACTATGGCTACACCTTC
D: -; size: once; V: TRBV14; J: TRBJ1-1; length: 15; CDR3: CASSKQGNMNTEAFF; DNA: TGTGCCAGCTCAAAACAGGGCAACATGAACACTGAAGCTTTCTTT
D: -; size: -; V: TRBV5-4; J: TRBJ2-3; length: 15; CDR3: CASSLGGTSTDTQYF; DNA: TGTGCCAGCAGCTTGGGCGGGACTAGCACAGATACGCAGTATTTT
D: -; size: few; V: TRBV20-1; J: TRBJ2-3; length: 14; CDR3: CSASVGVRTDTQYF; DNA: TGCAGTGCTAGTGTCGGGGTCCGCACAGATACGCAGTATTTT
D: -; size: -; V: TRBV25-1; J: TRBJ2-3; length: 15; CDR3: CASSASTGKTDTQYF; DNA: TGTGCCAGCAGTGCCTCGACAGGAAAGACAGATACGCAGTATTTT
D: TRBD2; size: -; V: TRBV4-1; J: TRBJ2-3; length: 16; CDR3: CASSQDPRGRADTQYF; DNA: TGCGCCAGCAGCCAAGATCCGCGGGGGAGGGCGGATACGCAGTATTTT
D: -; size: few; V: TRBV5-1; J: TRBJ1-1; length: 13; CDR3: CASSRRGDTEAFF; DNA: TGCGCCAGCAGCAGGCGGGGCGACACTGAAGCTTTCTTT
D: -; size: -; V: TRBV18; J: TRBJ1-1; length: 13; CDR3: CASSPEVEGEAFF; DNA: TGTGCCAGCTCACCTGAGGTTGAGGGTGAAGCTTTCTTT
D: -; size: -; V: TRBV10-3; J: TRBJ2-3; length: 14; CDR3: CAISESTSTDTQYF; DNA: TGTGCCATCAGTGAGTCGACTAGCACAGATACGCAGTATTTT
D: TRBD1; size: -; V: TRBV6-1; J: TRBJ1-5; length: 16; CDR3: CASSEGINRGPQPQHF; DNA: TGTGCCAGCAGTGAAGGGATTAACAGGGGGCCTCAGCCCCAGCATTTT